This TCR beta chain was captured in a study of blood T cell repertoires in COVID-19. Study in general: Acute-phase and convalescent COVID-19 samples originated in the United States, Italy and Spain.

The table lists this clone with a few counts. Methods used by the authors: Amplification with reference gene primers provided the estimates of nucleated cell counts. Sequencing was performed with immunoSEQ multiplex PCR; in TCRdb, only in-frame clones are kept and a portion is missing. V, J and clone size are those of that table, while D and trimming were read from the DNA. The sample yields roughly 110,000 clones, around 83% seen once. This CDR3 comprises 14 residues. V shed 2 bases, J shed 6 bases, and the junction held 0 bases outside the gene matches. Germline V CDR1 and CDR2: MRHNA, SNTAGT. The sequenced material came from peripheral blood. J is TRBJ2-1 and V is TRBV6-4; TRBD1 agrees at 11 bases. The origin of this receptor is a man between 65 and 85 years old with acute or convalescent COVID-19. The CDR3 reads CASSDGTGGNEQFF. In nucleotides, the CDR3 is TGTGCCAGCAGTGACGGGACAGGGGGCAATGAGCAGTTCTTC.